A selection of T cell receptor beta chains follows, all from one sample in a study of cytomegalovirus exposure and HLA in healthy donors. Measured with immunoSEQ multiplex PCR; TCRdb has only the in-frame clones, and not every one. The sample consists of some 170,000 clones, approximately 89% of them appearing once. Material: PBMCs. The receptors shown here come from a woman between 18 and 29 years old in good health and CMV-seropositive. CDR3s include the opening cysteine and the closing phenylalanine or tryptophan.

>TRBJ2-4|TRBV19
CASSIPSLKNIQYF
>TRBJ1-4|TRBV2
CASSDGGPTNEKLFF
>TRBJ1-2|TRBV27
CASSLWRGLYGYTF
>TRBJ1-2|TRBV28
CASSSGQTGANYGYTF
>TRBJ1-1|TRBV11-3
CASSWGDNTEAFF
>TRBJ2-7|TRBV6-6
CASSYGTRGYEQYF
>TRBJ2-5|TRBV9
CASSPDGGTQYF
>TRBJ1-1|TRBV4-1
CASSPRQGAGNTEAFF
>TRBJ2-7|TRBV6-5
CASSTYPAPTYEQYF
>TRBJ1-4|TRBV5-4
CASSTGQKNEKLFF
>TRBJ2-7|TRBV28
CASSFASGRYEQYF
>TRBJ1-2|TRBV7-9
CASSSDGYTF
>TRBJ1-2|TRBV19
CASSPLRDYLDYGYTF
>TRBJ2-1|TRBV9
CASSVGGSQGNEQFF
>TRBJ2-7|TRBV4-1
CASSLGAEDYYYEQYF
>TRBJ1-5|TRBV19
CASRTSGGYNQPQHF
>TRBJ1-5|TRBV7-2
CASSLRGSGGYQPQHF
>TRBJ1-2|TRBV28
CASRATGTGGRGYTF
>TRBJ2-6|TRBV6-1
CASSVTGNSGANVLTF
>TRBJ1-2|TRBV13
CASSPSWTGGAPYGYTF
>TRBJ1-2|TRBV7-9
CASSFIGGLWGYTF
>TRBJ1-5|TRBV2
CASSRQGDQPQHF
>TRBJ2-7|TRBV5-1
CASSLVLAGGIGEQYF
>TRBJ1-4|TRBV5-1
CASSLGNRGNSVGKLFF
>TRBJ2-7|TRBV18
CASSPDRGKNEQYF
>TRBJ1-2|TRBV11-2
CASSPGGNYGYTF
>TRBJ1-4|TRBV27
CATRPKTAFNEKLFF
>TRBJ1-5|TRBV6-5
CASSYSRGSNQPQHF
>TRBJ2-5|TRBV7-7
CASSSGQQETQYF
>TRBJ2-4|TRBV30
CAWSGSPRAKNIQYF
>TRBJ2-7|TRBV10-2
CASTSRTSGGTSDYEQYF
>TRBJ2-5|TRBV7-2
CASSQGAGGIQETQYF
>TRBJ2-7|TRBV29-1
CSVTLVFGSYEQYF
>TRBJ2-7|TRBV7-2
CASSFRLAGEQYF
>TRBJ2-7|TRBV27
CASSLKGLAGVYEQYF
>TRBJ2-1|TRBV9
CASSVEGNLIYNEQFF
>TRBJ2-1|TRBV5-1
CASSPGTTILSEQFF
>TRBJ1-5|TRBV27
CASSSDRVSGQPQHF
>TRBJ2-7|TRBV5-4
CASSLSRGTYEQYF
>TRBJ2-6|TRBV19
CASIPALGQDSSGANVLTF